This TCR beta chain originates from a study of blood T cell repertoires in COVID-19. Study summary: Both acute and convalescent COVID-19 samples were obtained from the United States, Italy and Spain. From T cells, B-cell-depleted T cells, or PBMCs came the material, which was cDNA or gDNA.

Clones were read by immunoSEQ multiplex PCR, and TCRdb kept only the in-frame ones, dropping some. The table records about 99,000 clones, 80% to 90% of them present only once. The specimen was peripheral blood. This receptor was obtained from a man older than 75 with COVID-19, enrolled during active disease.

CDR3 DNA sequence: TGTGCCAGCAACCTAGGGGGGGGAGTTTGGAATGAGCAGTTCTTC. The encoded protein is CASNLGGGVWNEQFF. The rearrangement uses TRBV7-2 and TRBJ2-1, with TRBD2 as a possible D gene (7 bases). CDR3 length: 15 residues. Trimming shortened V by 7 bases and J by 7 bases, and 20 bases separated the two germline ends. Germline CDR1 SGHTA, CDR2 FQGNSA.